This is a list of T cell receptor beta chains from one sample in a study of blood T cell repertoires in COVID-19. Sequencing used immunoSEQ multiplex PCR; TCRdb keeps in-frame clones, though not all of them. The table includes about 5,900 clones, roughly nine tenths detected once. The sequenced material came from peripheral blood. Source of these receptors: a human donor in a cohort sampled during active COVID-19. The CDR3 runs from the conserved cysteine through the conserved F or W. A D gene is named only where the DNA matches it firmly. Some rows mark clone size as missing; the rest say once, few, many or name a class of expanded clone.

v_gene	abundance	d_gene	j_gene	CDR3aa	CDR3nt
TRBV14	.	.	TRBJ2-2	CASRTANTGELFF	TGTGCCAGCAGAACAGCGAACACCGGGGAGCTGTTTTTT
TRBV18	.	TRBD1	TRBJ2-7	CASSPPGTGYLEQYF	TGTGCCAGCTCACCCCCTGGGACAGGTTACCTCGAGCAGTACTTC
TRBV29-1	.	.	TRBJ2-4	CSVGLGGREGNIQYF	TGCAGCGTTGGCCTGGGGGGGCGGGAAGGAAACATTCAGTACTTC
TRBV4-1	.	.	TRBJ2-7	CASSQVVSSYEQYF	TGCGCCAGCAGCCAAGTGGTGAGCTCCTACGAGCAGTACTTC
TRBV28	.	TRBD2	TRBJ2-7	CASSFTSGVYEQYF	TGTGCCAGCAGTTTCACTAGCGGGGTTTACGAGCAGTACTTC
TRBV27	.	TRBD1	TRBJ2-7	CASSSQGDYEQYF	TGTGCCAGCAGTTCCCAGGGGGACTACGAGCAGTACTTC
TRBV11-3	.	TRBD2	TRBJ2-2	CASSPGTSGGATGELFF	TGTGCCAGCAGCCCGGGGACTAGCGGGGGGGCAACCGGGGAGCTGTTTTTT
TRBV5-5	.	TRBD1	TRBJ1-5	CASSLTGTGTNQPQHF	TGTGCCAGCAGCTTAACCGGGACAGGGACCAATCAGCCCCAGCATTTT
TRBV4-1	.	.	TRBJ2-5	CASSLVADQETQYF	TGCGCCAGCAGCCTTGTAGCGGATCAGGAGACCCAGTACTTC
TRBV18	.	.	TRBJ1-4	CASSPLGEKLFF	TGTGCCAGCTCACCACTGGGCGAAAAACTGTTTTTT
TRBV18	.	.	TRBJ2-2	CASSPRQGNTGELFF	TGTGCCAGCTCACCTAGGCAGGGGAACACCGGGGAGCTGTTTTTT
TRBV18	.	.	TRBJ2-5	CASSRGSQETQYF	TGTGCCAGCTCTAGGGGTAGTCAAGAGACCCAGTACTTC
TRBV27	once	TRBD1	TRBJ2-7	CASSLSPGQGSDEQYF	TGTGCCAGCAGTTTATCCCCGGGACAGGGTAGCGACGAGCAGTACTTC
TRBV6-5	.	.	TRBJ2-2	CASSYDRGGSGELFF	TGTGCCAGCAGTTACGACAGGGGAGGGTCCGGGGAGCTGTTTTTT
TRBV10-2	.	TRBD2	TRBJ2-5	CASRIAGPLGTQYF	TGCGCCAGCAGGATAGCGGGTCCCCTGGGGACCCAGTACTTC
TRBV2	.	TRBD2	TRBJ2-5	CASKGLAIQETQYF	TGTGCCAGCAAGGGACTAGCGATCCAAGAGACCCAGTACTTC
TRBV11-2	.	TRBD1	TRBJ2-2	CASSPHMTGVGGELFF	TGTGCCAGCAGCCCGCATATGACAGGGGTCGGCGGGGAGCTGTTTTTT
TRBV7-2	.	TRBD1	TRBJ1-2	CASTADRRYGYTF	TGTGCCAGCACTGCGGACAGGAGATATGGCTACACCTTC
TRBV5-6	.	.	TRBJ1-5	CASSLAGSQPQHF	TGTGCCAGCAGCTTGGCGGGATCCCAGCCCCAGCATTTT
TRBV23-1	.	.	TRBJ2-7	CASRLQGGCYEQYF	TGCGCCAGCAGACTCCAGGGCGGCTGCTACGAGCAGTACTTC
TRBV9	.	TRBD1	TRBJ1-3	CASSQTGPGNTIYF	TGTGCCAGCAGCCAGACAGGGCCCGGAAACACCATATATTTT
TRBV29-1	.	TRBD1	TRBJ1-4	CSATVGTGDEKLFF	TGCAGCGCGACTGTCGGGACAGGGGATGAAAAACTGTTTTTT
TRBV3-1/TRBV3-2	once	.	TRBJ2-3	CASSRPNRGAGDTQYF	TGTGCCAGCAGCCGACCGAACCGGGGGGCGGGAGATACGCAGTATTTT
TRBV14	.	.	TRBJ1-2	CASSQQAGQARYGYTF	TGTGCCAGCAGCCAACAGGCGGGGCAGGCCCGCTATGGCTACACCTTC
TRBV5-5	.	.	TRBJ2-3	CASFSLTDTQYF	TGTGCCAGCTTTAGTCTCACAGATACGCAGTATTTT
TRBV5-1	.	TRBD1	TRBJ2-2	CASSTSGTGGVGELFF	TGCGCCAGCAGCACTTCCGGGACAGGTGGCGTCGGGGAGCTGTTTTTT
TRBV11-3	few	.	TRBJ2-2	CASSPDTGELFF	TGTGCCAGCAGCCCTGACACCGGGGAGCTGTTTTTT
TRBV6-2/TRBV6-3	.	.	TRBJ1-1	CASSRAGRTEAFF	TGTGCCAGCAGCCGAGCGGGGCGAACTGAAGCTTTCTTT
TRBV11-3	.	.	TRBJ2-3	CASSFEGGTDTQYF	TGTGCCAGCAGCTTCGAGGGGGGCACAGATACGCAGTATTTT
TRBV5-1	.	.	TRBJ2-2	CASSLNLGQRNGELFF	TGCGCCAGCAGCTTGAATTTAGGACAGAGGAACGGGGAGCTGTTTTTT
TRBV18	once	.	TRBJ2-7	CASSPLLPSGREQYF	TGTGCCAGCTCACCACTTCTACCATCAGGGCGGGAGCAGTACTTC
TRBV6-5	.	TRBD1	TRBJ1-1	CASTRGGGSGAFF	TGTGCCAGCACTCGAGGGGGCGGATCGGGAGCTTTCTTT
TRBV18	once	.	TRBJ2-1	CASSPIAGSSYNEQFF	TGTGCCAGCTCACCAATTGCCGGGAGCTCCTACAATGAGCAGTTCTTC
TRBV7-8	.	TRBD1	TRBJ2-3	CASRAGGFSTDTQYF	TGTGCCAGCAGAGCAGGGGGTTTTAGCACAGATACGCAGTATTTT
TRBV7-8	.	.	TRBJ1-1	CASSLMANAGTEAFF	TGTGCCAGCAGCTTAATGGCAAACGCAGGCACTGAAGCTTTCTTT
TRBV4-1	.	.	TRBJ1-6	CASSQEEGQYNSPLHF	TGCGCCAGCAGCCAAGAGGAGGGGCAGTATAATTCACCCCTCCACTTT
TRBV30	.	TRBD1	TRBJ1-2	CAWSVGTGVGYTF	TGTGCCTGGAGTGTAGGGACAGGTGTGGGCTACACCTTC
TRBV9	.	TRBD2	TRBJ2-2	CASSPRLAGGGELFF	TGTGCCAGCAGCCCCCGACTAGCGGGGGGCGGGGAGCTGTTTTTT
TRBV9	.	.	TRBJ1-2	CASSDQGSANYGYTF	TGTGCCAGCAGCGATCAGGGGTCGGCTAACTATGGCTACACCTTC
TRBV18	.	.	TRBJ2-5	CASSPLQSGETQYF	TGTGCCAGCTCACCACTACAGTCGGGGGAGACCCAGTACTTC
TRBV2	.	TRBD1	TRBJ2-3	CATKRDRNTDTQYF	TGTGCCACCAAACGGGACAGAAACACAGATACGCAGTATTTT
TRBV7-2	.	.	TRBJ2-1	CASSKNRDYNEQFF	TGTGCCAGCAGCAAGAACCGGGACTACAATGAGCAGTTCTTC
TRBV6-5	.	.	TRBJ2-3	CASRAPVGPDTQYF	TGTGCCAGCAGAGCCCCGGTGGGGCCAGATACGCAGTATTTT
TRBV19	.	.	TRBJ1-6	CASSIVGSENSPLHF	TGTGCCAGTAGTATTGTCGGGTCTGAGAATTCACCCCTCCACTTT